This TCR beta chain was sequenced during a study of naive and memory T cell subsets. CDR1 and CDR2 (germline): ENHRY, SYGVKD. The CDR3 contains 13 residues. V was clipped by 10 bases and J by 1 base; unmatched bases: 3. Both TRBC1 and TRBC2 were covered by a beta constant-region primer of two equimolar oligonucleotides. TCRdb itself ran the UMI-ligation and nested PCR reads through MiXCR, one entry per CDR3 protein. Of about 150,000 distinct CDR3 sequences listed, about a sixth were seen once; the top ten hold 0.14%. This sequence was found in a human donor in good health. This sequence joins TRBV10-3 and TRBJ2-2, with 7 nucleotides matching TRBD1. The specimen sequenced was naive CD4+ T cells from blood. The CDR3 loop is CAKRQGNTGELFF. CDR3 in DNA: TGTGCCAAGAGACAGGGGAACACCGGGGAGCTGTTTTTT.